These T cell receptor beta chains were read from a single sample in a study of blood T cell repertoires in COVID-19. Sequenced by immunoSEQ multiplex PCR; TCRdb stores in-frame clones only, minus some. Of 180,000 or so clones in the sample, roughly 87% were seen once. What was sequenced was PBMCs or T cells enriched from blood (not recorded which). Receptors were obtained from a human donor with acute COVID-19. The donor label of this sample is uncertain. The CDR3 runs from the conserved cysteine through the conserved F or W.

j_call: TRBJ2-2
v_call: TRBV7-9
cdr3_aa: CASSADSTGGWNGELFF

j_call: TRBJ2-7
v_call: TRBV7-2
cdr3_aa: CASSLGPAAYEQYF

j_call: TRBJ2-2
v_call: TRBV7-3
cdr3_aa: CASSLAGDSGELFF

j_call: TRBJ1-4
v_call: TRBV6-5
cdr3_aa: CASSSVVDSENEKLFF

j_call: TRBJ2-7
v_call: TRBV6-5
cdr3_aa: CASSYSGTVSYEQYF

j_call: TRBJ2-3
v_call: TRBV4-2
cdr3_aa: CASSQGSGGTVDTQYF

j_call: TRBJ2-1
v_call: TRBV3-1/TRBV3-2
cdr3_aa: CASSRAGTREQFF

j_call: TRBJ2-1
v_call: TRBV27
cdr3_aa: CATQTGGNEQFF

j_call: TRBJ2-6
v_call: TRBV5-4
cdr3_aa: CASSLGAGASGANVLTF

j_call: TRBJ2-2
v_call: TRBV9
cdr3_aa: CASSVATGGRSGELFF

j_call: TRBJ2-3
v_call: TRBV19
cdr3_aa: CASSLGTGGTDTQYF

j_call: TRBJ2-3
v_call: TRBV9
cdr3_aa: CASAFEGRLTDTQYF

j_call: TRBJ2-3
v_call: TRBV2
cdr3_aa: CASGGLIPTDTQYF

j_call: TRBJ2-1
v_call: TRBV5-4
cdr3_aa: CASWDSYNEQFF

j_call: TRBJ1-4
v_call: TRBV30
cdr3_aa: CAWQGQGYEKLFF

j_call: TRBJ1-1
v_call: TRBV5-5
cdr3_aa: CASSFGLPGEAFF

j_call: TRBJ2-7
v_call: TRBV5-1
cdr3_aa: CASSLSGQGHEQYF

j_call: TRBJ2-7
v_call: TRBV6-4
cdr3_aa: CASSPGTSGGQNSYEQYF

j_call: TRBJ2-1
v_call: TRBV7-2
cdr3_aa: CASSLDSGGANEQFF

j_call: TRBJ2-2
v_call: TRBV30
cdr3_aa: CAWSVPGIGELFF

j_call: TRBJ2-2
v_call: TRBV7-6
cdr3_aa: CASSLLAGDNTGELFF

j_call: TRBJ2-5
v_call: TRBV9
cdr3_aa: CASSVGLAGGLKTQYF

j_call: TRBJ2-7
v_call: TRBV7-2
cdr3_aa: CASSPRGGAQQQYF

j_call: TRBJ2-7
v_call: TRBV10-3
cdr3_aa: CAISESTASDHEQYF

j_call: TRBJ1-6
v_call: TRBV12-5
cdr3_aa: CASGSGRTENSPLHF

j_call: TRBJ1-1
v_call: TRBV7-8
cdr3_aa: CASSSDTEAFF

j_call: TRBJ2-1
v_call: TRBV24-1
cdr3_aa: CATSEGQGFSYNEQFF

j_call: TRBJ1-5
v_call: TRBV19
cdr3_aa: CASSTSGKGNQPQHF

j_call: TRBJ2-7
v_call: TRBV3-1/TRBV3-2
cdr3_aa: CASSQEALAAYEQYF

j_call: TRBJ2-2
v_call: TRBV7-3
cdr3_aa: CASGDRGQGELFF

j_call: TRBJ1-5
v_call: TRBV11-2
cdr3_aa: CASSQGGSNQPQHF

j_call: TRBJ2-7
v_call: TRBV9
cdr3_aa: CASSAGGLGEQYF

j_call: TRBJ2-1
v_call: TRBV12-3/TRBV12-4
cdr3_aa: CASSLTGTEQFF

j_call: TRBJ2-2
v_call: TRBV3-1/TRBV3-2
cdr3_aa: CASSPWDRGVGELFF

j_call: TRBJ1-6
v_call: TRBV6-5
cdr3_aa: CASRDGQNSPLHF

j_call: TRBJ2-2
v_call: TRBV29-1
cdr3_aa: CSVRGDRVETGELFF

j_call: TRBJ2-1
v_call: TRBV7-3
cdr3_aa: CASSLPGGADEQFF

j_call: TRBJ2-3
v_call: TRBV30
cdr3_aa: CAWSVPQGEVEDTQYF

j_call: TRBJ1-1
v_call: TRBV10-3
cdr3_aa: CATGKQGGTEAFF

j_call: TRBJ2-7
v_call: TRBV9
cdr3_aa: CASSVERRLADEQYF

j_call: TRBJ1-6
v_call: TRBV7-9
cdr3_aa: CASSLAGRSPLHF

j_call: TRBJ1-2
v_call: TRBV7-9
cdr3_aa: CASSPQGIQGYTF

j_call: TRBJ1-2
v_call: TRBV7-9
cdr3_aa: CASRTTGPDPGYTF

j_call: TRBJ1-1
v_call: TRBV30
cdr3_aa: CAWSVLGTVSTEAFF

j_call: TRBJ1-4
v_call: TRBV9
cdr3_aa: CASRPGQGSGEKLFF

j_call: TRBJ1-1
v_call: TRBV28
cdr3_aa: CAIQGHQNTEAFF

j_call: TRBJ1-2
v_call: TRBV4-2
cdr3_aa: CASSQDLSGYTF

j_call: TRBJ1-6
v_call: TRBV30
cdr3_aa: CACSRDSNNSPLHF

j_call: TRBJ2-5
v_call: TRBV9
cdr3_aa: CASSAVSGTSARLETQYF

j_call: TRBJ1-5
v_call: TRBV4-1
cdr3_aa: CASSQGAGTGNQPQHF

j_call: TRBJ1-5
v_call: TRBV10-3
cdr3_aa: CAISPTGTGGGQPQHF

j_call: TRBJ2-1
v_call: TRBV4-3
cdr3_aa: CASSPGASGVYNEQFF

j_call: TRBJ1-1
v_call: TRBV30
cdr3_aa: CAWTTWGSEAFF

j_call: TRBJ1-1
v_call: TRBV6-5
cdr3_aa: CASSSPGGLAFF

j_call: TRBJ1-2
v_call: TRBV6-5
cdr3_aa: CASSTTGGDGYTF

j_call: TRBJ2-3
v_call: TRBV4-1
cdr3_aa: CASSHWTGETDTQYF

j_call: TRBJ2-7
v_call: TRBV12-3/TRBV12-4
cdr3_aa: CASRTGGTYEQYF